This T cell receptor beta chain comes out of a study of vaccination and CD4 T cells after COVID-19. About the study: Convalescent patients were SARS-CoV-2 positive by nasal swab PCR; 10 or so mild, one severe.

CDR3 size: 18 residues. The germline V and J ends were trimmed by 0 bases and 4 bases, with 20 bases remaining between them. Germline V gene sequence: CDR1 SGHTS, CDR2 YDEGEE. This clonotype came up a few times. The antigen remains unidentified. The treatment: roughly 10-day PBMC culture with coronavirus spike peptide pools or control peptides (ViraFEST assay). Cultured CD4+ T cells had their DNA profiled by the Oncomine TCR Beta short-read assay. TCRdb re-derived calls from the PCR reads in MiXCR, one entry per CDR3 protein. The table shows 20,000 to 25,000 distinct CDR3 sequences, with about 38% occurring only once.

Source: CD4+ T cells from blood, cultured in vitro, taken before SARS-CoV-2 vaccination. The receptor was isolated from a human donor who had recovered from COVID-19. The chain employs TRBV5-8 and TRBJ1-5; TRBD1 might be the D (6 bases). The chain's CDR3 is CASSLDGGLGSINQPQHF. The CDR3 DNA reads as TGTGCCAGCAGCTTGGACGGGGGCCTCGGGTCAATAAATCAGCCCCAGCATTTT.